This T cell receptor (beta chain) emerged from a study of memory CD4+ T cells and cytomegalovirus serostatus (dated by TCRdb to between 2018 and 2021). At the level of the whole study: A total of about 35 healthy Belgian adults, of whom 9 were CMV seropositive and some 25 were CMV seronegative, were included in the cohort. To replicate a published TCR-based CMV serostatus classifier, the researchers sequenced the CD4+ memory TCRbeta repertoires of a Belgian cohort whose cytomegalovirus serostatus was known.

Sequences SGHRS (CDR1) and YFSETQ (CDR2) are obtained from the germline V gene. The CDR3 goes from the cysteine to the phenylalanine over 17 residues. CDR3 DNA is the only sequence kept; it has 51 bases, read in frame from the first base. At the junction V is shortened by 4 bases and J by 2 bases; bases outside the gene matches: 8. The Quick-DNA Microprep Kit was used to extract genomic DNA from the sorted cells. Amplification of TCRbeta DNA was done with the immunoSEQ hsTCRbeta kit, following the protocol from the manufacturer. An Illumina MiSeq instrument was used to sequence the TCRbeta libraries. The authors' analysis ran thus. Following removal of out-of-frame sequences, 2 million to 2.5 million distinct TCRbeta sequences were retained, with an average of around 70,000 per individual. Two values were used to score each individual: the count of about 160 previously reported CMV-associated TCRbeta sequences and the total count of productive distinct TCRbeta sequences. A beta-binomial model was reimplemented in Python, and scikit-learn random forests with default parameters were trained on US cohort data. Classifier performance on the Belgian cohort was reported as the median AUC with percentile confidence intervals calculated over 10,000 bootstrap iterations. The table was pulled from immuneACCESS by TCRdb, which kept in-frame rearrangements only. Such tables lose some clones; where checked, under half of the loss comes from unresolved V genes, and the rest has no known cause. That table is the source of V, J and clone size, and D and trimming were worked out from the DNA. In this sample the table shows 50,000 or so clones, 74% of which occur a single time. Roughly 1.2% of the sample is held by the ten biggest clonotypes.

This clone was counted between two and nine times. What this receptor recognizes is not known. Nothing much larger sits one base from this clone, and base qualities are not available. Summary of the overall study and its limitations: On the Belgian cohort, the classifier built on the original framework reached a median bootstrapped AUC of about 0.95, with a 95% CI of 0.76-1.00. CMV serostatus prediction reached a median bootstrapped AUC of roughly 0.95 with the original framework and 0.91 with a US-trained random forest. Of 164 previously reported CMV-associated TCRbeta sequences, over 65 appeared in the CD4+ memory repertoires, each in one to five individuals. Unlike the original study, which covered naive and memory CD4+ and CD8+ populations, the Belgian study sequenced only CD4+CD45RO+ memory cells. The results were read as suggesting that the CMV-associated TCR signature is, for the most part, present in the CD4+ memory repertoire.

Single viable CD3+CD4+CD8-CD45RO+ cells were sorted as memory CD4+ T cells on a FACSAria II. CMV serostatus was assessed using a Roche Elecsys assay, by which serum IgG against CMV pp150, pp28, p38 and p52 was detected. Once the samples were thawed, total CD4+ T cells were enriched through positive selection using CD4 magnetic microbeads. Samples originated from another study that specifically interrogated the CD4+ T cell memory repertoire. Peripheral blood mononuclear cells were isolated and cryopreserved following standard operating procedures; serum was stored at -80 °C. Staining used CD3-PerCP (BW264/56), CD4-APC (RPA-T4), CD45RO-PE (UCHT1) and CD8-Pacific Orange (3B5) antibodies, with Sytox blue excluding non-viable cells.

Sequenced material: memory CD4+ T cells from blood. The chain employs TRBV5-1 and TRBJ2-7; 14 bases in between match TRBD2. The TCR comes from an adult in good health and CMV-seropositive. Here the CDR3 is given as CASSPRGLAGEPYEQYF. DNA sequence: TGCGCCAGCAGCCCACGGGGACTAGCGGGGGAACCCTACGAGCAGTACTTC.